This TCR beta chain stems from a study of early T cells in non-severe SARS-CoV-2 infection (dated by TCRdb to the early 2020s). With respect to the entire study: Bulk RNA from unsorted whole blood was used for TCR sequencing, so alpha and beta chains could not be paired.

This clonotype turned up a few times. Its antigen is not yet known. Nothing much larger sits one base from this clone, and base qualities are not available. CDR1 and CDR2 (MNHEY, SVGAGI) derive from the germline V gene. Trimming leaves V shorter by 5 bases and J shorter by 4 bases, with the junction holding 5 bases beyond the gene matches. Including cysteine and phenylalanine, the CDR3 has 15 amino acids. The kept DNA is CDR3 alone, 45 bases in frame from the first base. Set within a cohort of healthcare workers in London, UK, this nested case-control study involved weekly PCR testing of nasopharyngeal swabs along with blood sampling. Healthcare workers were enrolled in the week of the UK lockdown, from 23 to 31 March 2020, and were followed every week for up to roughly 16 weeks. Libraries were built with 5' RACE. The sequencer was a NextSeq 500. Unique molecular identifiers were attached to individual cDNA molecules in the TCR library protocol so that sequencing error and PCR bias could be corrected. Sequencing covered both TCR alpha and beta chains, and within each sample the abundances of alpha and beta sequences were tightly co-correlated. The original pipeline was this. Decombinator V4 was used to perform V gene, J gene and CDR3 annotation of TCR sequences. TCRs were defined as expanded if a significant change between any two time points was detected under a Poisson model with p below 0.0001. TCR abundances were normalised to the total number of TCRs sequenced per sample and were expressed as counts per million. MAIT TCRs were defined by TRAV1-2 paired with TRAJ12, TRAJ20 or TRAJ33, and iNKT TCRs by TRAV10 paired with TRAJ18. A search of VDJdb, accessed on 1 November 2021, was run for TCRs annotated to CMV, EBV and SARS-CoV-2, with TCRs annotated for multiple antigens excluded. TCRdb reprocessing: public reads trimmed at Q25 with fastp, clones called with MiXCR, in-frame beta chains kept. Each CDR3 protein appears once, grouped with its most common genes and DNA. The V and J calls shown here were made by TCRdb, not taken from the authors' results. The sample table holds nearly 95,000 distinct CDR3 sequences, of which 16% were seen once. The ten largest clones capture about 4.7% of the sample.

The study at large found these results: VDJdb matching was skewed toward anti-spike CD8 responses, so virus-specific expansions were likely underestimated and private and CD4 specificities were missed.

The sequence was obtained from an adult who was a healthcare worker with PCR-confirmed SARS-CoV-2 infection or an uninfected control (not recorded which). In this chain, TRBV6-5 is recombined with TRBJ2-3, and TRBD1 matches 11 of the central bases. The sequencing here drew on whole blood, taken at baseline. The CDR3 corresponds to CASSGRGQGADTQYF. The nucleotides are TGTGCCAGCAGTGGCCGGGGACAGGGGGCAGATACGCAGTATTTT.